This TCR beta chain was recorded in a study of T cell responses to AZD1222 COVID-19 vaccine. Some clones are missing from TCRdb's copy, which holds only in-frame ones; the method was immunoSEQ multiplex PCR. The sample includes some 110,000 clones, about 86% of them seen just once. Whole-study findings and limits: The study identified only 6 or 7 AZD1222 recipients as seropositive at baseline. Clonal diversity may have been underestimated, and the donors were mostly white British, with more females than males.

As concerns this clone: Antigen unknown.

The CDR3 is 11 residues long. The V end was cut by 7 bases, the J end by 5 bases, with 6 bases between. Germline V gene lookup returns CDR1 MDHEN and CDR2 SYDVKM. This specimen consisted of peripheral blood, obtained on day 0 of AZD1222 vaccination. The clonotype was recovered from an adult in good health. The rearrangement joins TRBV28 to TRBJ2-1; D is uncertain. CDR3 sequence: CASTENNEQFF. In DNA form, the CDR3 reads TGTGCCAGCACCGAAAACAATGAGCAGTTCTTC.